This record covers a single TCR beta chain. Sequencing used immunoSEQ multiplex PCR; TCRdb keeps in-frame clones, though not all of them. Of approximately 80,000 clones listed, around 92% are singletons. This sample is drawn from a study of control samples from healthy donors and cancer patients. Germline V lookup: CDR1 SGHNT, CDR2 YYREEE (reference sequence). CDR3 size: 12 residues. V dropped 4 bases and J dropped 5 bases, with 9 bases sitting between them. The chain carries TRBV5-4 and TRBJ2-5; no clear D gene. The receptor was derived from a man under 40 in good health. Specimen: blood. CDR3 nucleotides: TGTGCCAGCAGCCTGGCAAAGGAGACCCAGTACTTC. Translated: CASSLAKETQYF.